This entry is about one TCR beta chain. This clone has just one count. Its antigen has not been determined. Base qualities are not recorded, but no much larger clone differs from it by a single base. These data belong to a study of shared clonotypes between healthy human individuals (dated by TCRdb to the early 2020s). The study in broad terms: The cohort comprised two women and three men aged 18 to 49 years. For each donor, CD4 naive and CD4 memory were each given three plates, CD8 naive was given two plates, and CD8 memory was given one plate. To estimate repertoire size and how much clonotypes are shared between individuals, the study performed deep sequencing of blood TCR repertoires from roughly five healthy adults. To increase sequencing depth and limit assay-specific biases, different laboratories used diverse techniques to prepare libraries and sequence TCR repertoires. Between about 0.94 and 8.9 billion PBMCs per donor were obtained by leukapheresis. Broad study findings and their caveats: Based on pairwise subsampling, the degree of clonotype sharing among donors was expected to be affected by sequencing depth. Clonotypes shared by all four sorted-subset donors showed higher generation probabilities than non-shared clonotypes. The genetic and exposure-history diversity represented was limited by the small number of donors. Estimated clonotype richness was generally larger for naive than for memory subsets. Across several donors, 5% to 6% of naive CD4, more than 3% of naive CD8, 2.3% of memory CD4, and roughly 0.41% of memory CD8 clonotypes were shared. Sampling was limited to blood, and TCR repertoires in tissue likely differ from TCR repertoires in blood. Even with the large sequencing depth, rarefaction of the sorted-subset datasets indicated that sequencing was incomplete.

Healthy HIV-negative adults with no recently reported acute infections or vaccinations were included as donors. Only Caucasian adults living in Nashville, Tennessee, USA were represented among the donors. CD4+ T cells were enriched through magnetic negative selection, after which naive cells were positively selected on CD45RA and the remaining negative fraction served as the memory subset. After blood collection by leukapheresis, PBMCs were isolated using Ficoll-Histopaque density gradient centrifugation and then cryopreserved in the vapor phase of liquid nitrogen. Purity and quantity of every magnetically sorted T cell population were checked by analytical flow cytometry. Genomic DNA was isolated from every sorted fraction and measured by UV absorbance on a Nanodrop 2000c. Ends trimmed: V by 5 bases, J by 3 bases; bases unmatched to a gene: 6. The CDR3 contains 15 residues, cysteine and phenylalanine counted. CDR3 DNA only is kept here, 45 bases in frame from base 1. CDR1 SGHTA and CDR2 FQGNSA are derived from the germline V gene.

Using the deep immunoSEQ assay, TCR CDR3 regions were amplified from genomic DNA by multiplex PCR. Genomic DNA extracted from each cell subset was distributed evenly over all wells of several immunoSEQ 96-well plates, and each plate served as one replicate. Each replicate PCR for sorted subsets received roughly 0.2 ug genomic DNA, equal to about 30,000 T cell genomes. Purified libraries were quantified with a Qubit 3.0 fluorometer, sized on a Bioanalyzer 2100, and re-quantified with the KAPA Library Quantification kit. Each immunoSEQ 96-well plate was sequenced on its own single-read 150-cycle Illumina NextSeq 550 flow cell. The authors' pipeline ran thus. Because the immunoSEQ output held only junctional sequences and lacked quality scores, the filtering could not match the filtering applied to full-length reads. Sequences were annotated with PyIR, a Python wrapper for IgBLAST v1.9, and V/J genes and CDR3 were assigned using IMGT germline references. Any read was removed if the V/J assignment was weak (E-value above 1e-6), the CDR3 was missing, or the read contained stop codons, out-of-frame junctions, or ambiguous translated residues. V3J clonotypes were defined as sequences sharing the same inferred V gene, J gene, and CDR3 amino acid sequence. Percentage overlap between repertoires was computed as shared unique clonotypes divided by the size of the smaller repertoire. Repertoire richness was assessed with RTK rarefaction, the Chao1 estimator, and Recon v2.1 estimates of unobserved clonotypes. OLGA was used to compute generation probabilities for all TCRbeta clonotypes that the gDNA method yielded from a handful of donors. As stored in TCRdb, this immuneACCESS dataset retains in-frame rearrangements with V and J assigned. A fraction of the clones does not appear; measured against another copy, unresolved V genes explain less than half of the discrepancy, and the remainder lacks a known reason. The DNA was the basis for D and trimming; V, J and clone size are from that table. Across this sample there are approximately 1,500,000 clones, with roughly 98% seen only once. Less than 0.55% of the sample is taken by the ten largest.

The receptor was isolated from a man aged 25-40 years in good health. The chain links TRBV7-2 with TRBJ2-7; 11 middle bases align to TRBD1. The sample was naive CD4+ T cells sorted from blood. Explained via the paper, the cell subset or site label denotes: CD45RA+ positively selected. The CDR3 protein: CASSRDRGGGYEQYF. The nucleotide sequence is TGTGCCAGCAGCCGGGACAGGGGGGGTGGCTACGAGCAGTACTTC.